This T cell receptor (beta chain) was sequenced for a study of glioma-infiltrating T cells. Study findings and constraints: Above-expected tissue-blood divergence occurred in all gliomas, most in low-grade ones. Only very few CDR3 sequences appeared in both tissue and blood.

TCR alpha and beta CDR3 regions were amplified from RNA using iRepertoire nested multiplex PCR. For one-step reverse transcription and amplification, roughly 100-400 ng of tissue mRNA or PBMC total RNA was used. Each CDR3 protein is one row after TCRdb ran MiXCR on the multiplex PCR reads. Among approximately 110,000 distinct CDR3 sequences, roughly 25% were seen once, and the ten largest hold nearly 15%. This clonotype was recorded at least ten times. The antigen is not known. What was sequenced was glioma tissue, nonneoplastic brain tissue, or PBMCs (not recorded which). This sequence was found in a human donor with low-grade glioma or glioblastoma, undergoing nonglioma brain surgery, or in good health (not recorded which).

CDR3 nucleotide sequence: TGTGCCCCGTGGCAGTGTAACACCGGGGAGCTGTTTTTT. It codes for CAPWQCNTGELFF. V gene TRBV24-1 combines with J gene TRBJ2-2; D remains unclear. Trimming pared 12 bases from V and 2 bases from J, leaving 12 bases between. The V gene's germline CDR1 is KGHDR and CDR2 SFDVKD. The CDR3 totals 13 residues.